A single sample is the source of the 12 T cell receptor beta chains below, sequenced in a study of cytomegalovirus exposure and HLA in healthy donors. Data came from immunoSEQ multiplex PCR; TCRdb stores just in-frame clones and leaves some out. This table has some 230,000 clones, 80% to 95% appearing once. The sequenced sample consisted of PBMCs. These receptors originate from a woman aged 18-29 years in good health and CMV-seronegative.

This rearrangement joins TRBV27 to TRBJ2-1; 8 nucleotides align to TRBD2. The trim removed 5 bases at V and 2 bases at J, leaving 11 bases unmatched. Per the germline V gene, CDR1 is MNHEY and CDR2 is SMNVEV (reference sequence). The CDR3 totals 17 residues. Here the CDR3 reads CASSPGTRTVAYNEQFF. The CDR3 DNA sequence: TGTGCCAGCAGTCCCGGGACTAGAACCGTCGCCTACAATGAGCAGTTCTTC.

The DNA for the CDR3 is TGTGCCAGCAGTAAGGGGCCTCTCTATTCACCCCTCCACTTT. It codes for CASSKGPLYSPLHF. The V call is TRBV5-6, the J call TRBJ1-6; D may be TRBD1 (5 bases). Per the germline V gene, CDR1 is SGHDT and CDR2 is YYEEEE. CDR3 length: 14 residues. Trimming left V 5 bases short and J 8 bases short, with 14 bases between.

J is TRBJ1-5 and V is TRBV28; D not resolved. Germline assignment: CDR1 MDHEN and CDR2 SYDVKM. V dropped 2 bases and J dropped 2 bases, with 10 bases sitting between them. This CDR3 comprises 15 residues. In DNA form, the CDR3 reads TGTGCCAGCAGTTTAGAGGGCCGGGGCAATCAGCCCCAGCATTTT. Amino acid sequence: CASSLEGRGNQPQHF.

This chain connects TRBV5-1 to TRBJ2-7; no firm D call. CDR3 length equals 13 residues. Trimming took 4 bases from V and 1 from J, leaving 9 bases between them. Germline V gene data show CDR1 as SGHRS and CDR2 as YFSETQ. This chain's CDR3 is CASSESLSYEQYF. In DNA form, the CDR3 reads TGCGCCAGCAGCGAGAGCTTGTCCTACGAGCAGTACTTC.

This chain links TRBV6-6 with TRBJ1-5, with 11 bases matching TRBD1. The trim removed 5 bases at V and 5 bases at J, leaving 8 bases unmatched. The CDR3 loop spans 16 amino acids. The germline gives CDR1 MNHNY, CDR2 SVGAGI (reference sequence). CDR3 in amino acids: CASSTTGTGGHQPQHF. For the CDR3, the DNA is TGTGCCAGCAGTACAACCGGGACAGGGGGGCATCAGCCCCAGCATTTT.

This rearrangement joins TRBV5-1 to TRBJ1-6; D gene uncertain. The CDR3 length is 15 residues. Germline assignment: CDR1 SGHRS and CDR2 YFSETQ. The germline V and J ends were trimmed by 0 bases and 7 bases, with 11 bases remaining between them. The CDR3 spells CASSLEASGNSPLHF. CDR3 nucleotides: TGCGCCAGCAGCTTGGAGGCGTCCGGGAATTCACCCCTCCACTTT.

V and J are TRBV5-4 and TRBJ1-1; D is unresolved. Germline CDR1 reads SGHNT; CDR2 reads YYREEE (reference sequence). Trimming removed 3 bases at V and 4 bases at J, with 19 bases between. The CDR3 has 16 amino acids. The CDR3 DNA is TGTGCCAGCAGCTCGATGAGTAGCCTACGAGGCACTGAAGCTTTCTTT. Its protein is CASSSMSSLRGTEAFF.

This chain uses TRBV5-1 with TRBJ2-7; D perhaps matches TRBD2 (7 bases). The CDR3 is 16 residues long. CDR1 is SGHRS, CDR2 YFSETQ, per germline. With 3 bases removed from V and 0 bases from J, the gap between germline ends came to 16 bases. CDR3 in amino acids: CASSSDRGAASYEQYF. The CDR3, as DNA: TGCGCCAGCAGCTCCGATCGGGGGGCTGCCTCCTACGAGCAGTACTTC.

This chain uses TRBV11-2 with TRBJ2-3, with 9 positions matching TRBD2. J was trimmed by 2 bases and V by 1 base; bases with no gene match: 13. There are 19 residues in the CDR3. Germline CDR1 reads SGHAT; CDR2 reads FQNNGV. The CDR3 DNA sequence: TGTGCCAGCAGCTTAGCCCCACTAGCGGGTAACCTCATCACAGATACGCAGTATTTT. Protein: CASSLAPLAGNLITDTQYF.

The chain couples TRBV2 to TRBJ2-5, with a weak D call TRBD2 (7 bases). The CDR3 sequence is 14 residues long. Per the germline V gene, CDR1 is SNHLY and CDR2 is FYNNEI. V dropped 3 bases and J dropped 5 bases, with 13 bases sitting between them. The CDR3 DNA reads TGTGCCAGCAGTGATGGGGGGGGCGGGGAGACCCAGTACTTC. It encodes CASSDGGGGETQYF.

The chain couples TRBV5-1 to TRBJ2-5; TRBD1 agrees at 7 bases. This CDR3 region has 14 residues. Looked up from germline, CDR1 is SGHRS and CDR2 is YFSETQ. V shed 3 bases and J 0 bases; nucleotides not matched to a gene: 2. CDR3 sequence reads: CASSSDRNQETQYF. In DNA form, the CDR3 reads TGCGCCAGCAGCTCGGACAGGAACCAAGAGACCCAGTACTTC.

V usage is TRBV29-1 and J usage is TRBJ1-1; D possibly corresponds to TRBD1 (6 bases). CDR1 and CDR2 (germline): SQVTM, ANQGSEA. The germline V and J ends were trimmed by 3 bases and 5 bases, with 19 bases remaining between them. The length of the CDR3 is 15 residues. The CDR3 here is CSVDRGHQKPTEAFF. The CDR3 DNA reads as TGCAGCGTTGATCGGGGACACCAAAAACCAACTGAAGCTTTCTTT. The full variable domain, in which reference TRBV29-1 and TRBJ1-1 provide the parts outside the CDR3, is SAVISQKPSRDICQRGTSLTIQCQVDSQVTMMFWYRQQPGQSLTLIATANQGSEATYESGFVIDKFPISRPNLTFSTLTVSNMSPEDSSIYLCSVDRGHQKPTEAFFGQGTRLTVV.